This T cell receptor beta chain derives from a study of blood T cell repertoires in COVID-19. Looking at the study overall: Researchers got acute and convalescent COVID-19 samples from the United States, Italy and Spain. The analysed material was cDNA or gDNA that came from T cells, B-cell-depleted T cells, or PBMCs.

Each participant's cohort was designated according to participant-reported clinical history. In germline, CDR1 is KGHDR, CDR2 SFDVKD. The CDR3 runs 15 residues. Losses at the gene ends were 6 bases for V and 5 bases for J; bases not matched to a gene: 6. Original processing methods: The authors estimated nucleated cell counts from reference gene primer amplification. Sequencing was performed with immunoSEQ multiplex PCR; in TCRdb, only in-frame clones are kept and a portion is missing. The DNA gave D and trimming, while V, J and clone size come from that table. The sample yields some 150,000 clones, 86% seen once.

The source is a man aged 50 to 59 who had recovered from COVID-19. The chain joins TRBV24-1 to TRBJ2-1; TRBD2 matches at 10 bases. Sequenced sample: PBMCs or T cells enriched from blood (not recorded which). The CDR3 DNA reads as TGTGCCACCAGTCTTAGGACTAGCGGAAACAATGAGCAGTTCTTC. Protein product: CATSLRTSGNNEQFF.